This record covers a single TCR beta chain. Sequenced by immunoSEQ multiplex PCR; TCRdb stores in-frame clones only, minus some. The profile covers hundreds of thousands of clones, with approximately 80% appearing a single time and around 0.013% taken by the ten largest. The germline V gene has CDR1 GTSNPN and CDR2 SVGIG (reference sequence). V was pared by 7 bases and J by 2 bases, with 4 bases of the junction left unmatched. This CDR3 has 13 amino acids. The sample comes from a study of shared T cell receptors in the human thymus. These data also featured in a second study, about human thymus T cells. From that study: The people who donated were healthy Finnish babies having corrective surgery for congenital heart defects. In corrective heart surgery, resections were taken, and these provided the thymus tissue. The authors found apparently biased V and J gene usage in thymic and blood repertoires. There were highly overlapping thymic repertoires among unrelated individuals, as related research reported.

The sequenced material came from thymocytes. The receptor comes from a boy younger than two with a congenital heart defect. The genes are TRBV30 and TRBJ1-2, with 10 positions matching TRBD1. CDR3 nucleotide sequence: TGTGCCTCTGACAGGGGGCGAAACTATGGCTACACCTTC. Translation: CASDRGRNYGYTF.